The next 21 T cell receptor beta chains were all read from a single sample in a study of shared clonotypes between healthy human individuals. Clones were read by immunoSEQ multiplex PCR, and TCRdb kept only the in-frame ones, dropping some. The repertoire holds over 700,000 clones, with 55% to 75% as singletons. Sequenced input: memory CD4+ T cells sorted from blood. Subset denoted: CD45RA-negative fraction. These receptors were collected from a woman in her thirties in good health.

The chain carries TRBV5-1 and TRBJ2-7; a weak D match, TRBD1 (5 bases). The germline V and J ends were trimmed by 0 bases and 4 bases, with 14 bases remaining between them. Germline V gene sequence: CDR1 SGHRS, CDR2 YFSETQ. This CDR3 is 15 amino acids long. CDR3 sequence reads: CASSLDGAGFYEQYF. CDR3 DNA: TGCGCCAGCAGCTTGGATGGGGCCGGGTTTTACGAGCAGTACTTC.

This clone was counted between two and nine times. Other DNA sequences from this sample encode an identical CDR3 as well. This chain links TRBV6-5 with TRBJ2-7; D is possibly TRBD2 (7 bases). The V end lost 4 bases, the J end lost 0 bases, and 13 bases lay between the germline ends. The CDR3 sequence is 15 residues long. CDR1 and CDR2 (germline): MNHEY, SVGAGI. CDR3 DNA: TGTGCCAGCAGTTCCGGGGGAGGGGGCTCCTACGAGCAGTACTTC. Its translation: CASSSGGGGSYEQYF.

This rearrangement joins TRBV6-1 to TRBJ1-5, with TRBD1 identical over 7 bases. Germline V gene data show CDR1 as MNHNS and CDR2 as SASEGT. V was clipped by 3 bases and J by 4 bases; unmatched bases: 12. The CDR3 is made up of 17 amino acids. The CDR3 loop is CASSESGTAAENQPQHF. CDR3 in DNA: TGTGCCAGCAGTGAGTCCGGGACAGCAGCAGAAAATCAGCCCCAGCATTTT.

This clone was found a few times. Other DNA sequences of this sample code for an identical CDR3. The chain employs TRBV28 and TRBJ2-5; 8 positions agree with TRBD2. J gave up 1 base and V 5 bases, and 3 bases lay outside the gene matches. Germline CDR1 reads MDHEN; CDR2 reads SYDVKM. The CDR3 spans 14 residues. The CDR3 nucleotides are TGTGCCAGCAGTCCGGGGGGGACCCAAGAGACCCAGTACTTC. Its translation is CASSPGGTQETQYF.

In the case of this clone: A far larger clone is a single base away, which makes a read error likely. The sample carries other DNA sequences with the same CDR3. The chain couples TRBV7-8 to TRBJ1-1; D possibly corresponds to TRBD1 (5 bases). The CDR3 runs to 14 residues. CDR1 SGHVS and CDR2 FQNEAQ come from the germline V gene. The V end lost 2 bases, the J end lost 1 base, and 8 bases lay between the germline ends. The CDR3: CASSLQGGNTEAFF. For the CDR3, the DNA is TGTGCCAGCAGCTTACAGGGAGGGAACACTGAAGCTTTCTTT.

The gene calls are TRBV7-8 and TRBJ1-2; D ambiguous. Trimming took off 3 bases at V and 0 bases at J, with 11 bases between the two ends. Germline values: CDR1 SGHVS, CDR2 FQNEAQ. The length of the CDR3 is 15 residues. CDR3 residues: CASSFGGSANYGYTF. The CDR3 region has the DNA TGTGCCAGCAGCTTTGGAGGTTCAGCTAACTATGGCTACACCTTC.

V gene TRBV7-9 combines with J gene TRBJ2-5; D is unresolved. The V and J ends lost 3 bases and 2 bases respectively, with 7 bases between them. There are 13 residues in the CDR3. Germline V lookup: CDR1 SEHNR, CDR2 FQNEAQ (reference sequence). CDR3 sequence reads: CASSFSGQETQYF. The CDR3 coding sequence is TGTGCCAGCAGCTTTTCCGGGCAAGAGACCCAGTACTTC. Full variable domain (rest looked up from reference TRBV7-9 and TRBJ2-5): DTGVSQNPRHKITKRGQNVTFRCDPISEHNRLYWYRQTLGQGPEFLTYFQNEAQLEKSRLLSDRFSAERPKGSFSTLEIQRTEQGDSAMYLCASSFSGQETQYFGPGTRLLVL.

V gene TRBV28 combines with J gene TRBJ1-1; D gene uncertain. The CDR3 sequence is 13 residues long. Trimming cost V 9 bases and J 4 bases, with 15 bases left between them. Germline values: CDR1 MDHEN, CDR2 SYDVKM. In DNA, the CDR3 is TGTGCCAGTAATGTATTTGCTAGCACTGAAGCTTTCTTT. This translates into CASNVFASTEAFF. The variable domain in full, with the rest retrieved from reference TRBV28 and TRBJ1-1, is DVKVTQSSRYLVKRTGEKVFLECVQDMDHENMFWYRQDPGLGLRLIYFSYDVKMKEKGDIPEGYSVSREKKERFSLILESASTNQTSMYLCASNVFASTEAFFGQGTRLTVV.

In regard to this clone: Distinct nucleotide sequences in the sample also encode this CDR3. The chain joins TRBV14 to TRBJ2-5; D is undetermined. Matching the DNA end better, TRBJ2-7 makes the J call doubtful. This CDR3 spans 11 amino acids. Per germline, CDR1 SGHDN and CDR2 FVKESK. CDR3 in amino acids: CASSQAREQYF. In DNA form, the CDR3 reads TGTGCCAGCAGCCAAGCTCGCGAGCAGTACTTC.

The chain employs TRBV11-2 and TRBJ2-2; possibly TRBD1 for D (6 bases). CDR1 and CDR2 from the germline V gene are SGHAT and FQNNGV. Trimming removed 3 bases from V and 0 bases from J, with 11 bases in between. This CDR3 spans 16 amino acids. The CDR3 loop is CASSLGHRANTGELFF. The CDR3 DNA reads TGTGCCAGCAGCTTGGGCCACAGGGCGAACACCGGGGAGCTGTTTTTT.

The rearrangement uses TRBV20-1 and TRBJ1-2; D unresolved. Germline loops: CDR1 DFQATT, CDR2 SNEGSKA (reference sequence). This CDR3 comprises 9 residues. V was pared by 8 bases and J by 6 bases, with 7 bases between. The CDR3 coding sequence is TGCAGTCGACAAAATGGCTACACCTTC. As protein: CSRQNGYTF.

The chain recombines TRBV19 with TRBJ2-2; D remains ambiguous. From germline, CDR1 is LNHDA and CDR2 SQIVND (reference sequence). V gave up 9 bases and J gave up 0 bases, with 11 bases separating them. The CDR3 extends over 14 amino acids. CDR3 sequence reads: CASQRSANTGELFF. The CDR3 nucleotides read TGTGCCAGCCAACGGAGCGCGAACACCGGGGAGCTGTTTTTT.

J is TRBJ2-1 and V is TRBV10-2, with 10 positions matching TRBD2. CDR1 is WSHSY and CDR2 is SAAADI in the germline V gene. CDR3 length: 14 residues. V dropped 8 bases and J dropped 6; count of bases not matched to a gene: 7. CDR3 in amino acids: CASSESGRANEQFF. CDR3 nucleotides: TGCGCCAGCTCAGAGAGCGGGAGGGCCAATGAGCAGTTCTTC.

The V gene is TRBV11-2, the J gene TRBJ2-1; 10 bases are shared with TRBD2. This CDR3 comprises 17 residues. The germline gives CDR1 SGHAT, CDR2 FQNNGV. Losses at the gene ends were 1 base for V and 7 bases for J; bases not matched to a gene: 10. The CDR3 nucleotides read TGTGCCAGCAGCTTAGCTCCGGGGCTAGCGGGAGTGAATGAGCAGTTCTTC. This encodes CASSLAPGLAGVNEQFF.

V is TRBV18 and J is TRBJ1-1, with a tentative D call TRBD1 (5 bases). Germline V gene sequence: CDR1 KGHSH, CDR2 LQKENI. Trimming pared 4 bases from V and 2 bases from J, leaving 11 bases between. The CDR3 runs 14 residues. Here the CDR3 reads CASSHGTENTEAFF. The DNA for the CDR3 is TGTGCCAGCTCACATGGGACGGAAAACACTGAAGCTTTCTTT.

The rearrangement links TRBV11-2 to TRBJ2-2; D is tentatively TRBD1 or TRBD2 (5 bases each). Germline CDR1 is SGHAT and CDR2 is FQNNGV. Trimming took off 5 bases at V and 5 bases at J, with 15 bases between the two ends. The CDR3 consists of 15 residues. DNA of the CDR3: TGTGCCAGCAGCCCCATGGGGGTTGTAACCGGGGAGCTGTTTTTT. As protein: CASSPMGVVTGELFF.

For this clone: This could be a read error, since a much larger clone is one nucleotide away. This sequence joins TRBV5-1 and TRBJ1-5; D remains ambiguous. V lost 3 bases and J lost 4, with 11 bases in between. Germline V gene sequence: CDR1 SGHRS, CDR2 YFSETQ. The CDR3 is 14 amino acids. The CDR3 here is CASSSEQPNQPQHF. The CDR3, as DNA: TGCGCCAGCAGCTCAGAACAGCCAAATCAGCCCCAGCATTTT.

This chain connects TRBV6-1 to TRBJ2-7; TRBD1 is a possible D gene (5 bases). Germline V CDR1 and CDR2: MNHNS, SASEGT. The CDR3 runs 13 residues. Trimming shortened V by 1 base and J by 4 bases, and 8 bases separated the two germline ends. The CDR3 DNA reads as TGTGCCAGCAGTGAAGTCCCAGGGTACGAGCAGTACTTC. Its protein is CASSEVPGYEQYF.

Worth noting for this clone: A read error is likely here: a far larger clone is one base away. The chain joins TRBV5-1 to TRBJ2-1, with TRBD2 matching over 10 bases. The CDR3 is 15 residues long. Germline CDR1 and CDR2: SGHRS and YFSETQ. The CDR3 DNA is TGCGCCAGCAGCTTCCTCCTAGCGGGAGAAGGGGAGCAGCTCTTC. Protein sequence: CASSFLLAGEGEQLF.

V and J are TRBV7-7 and TRBJ2-5; either TRBD1 or TRBD2 may fit D (5 bases each). Germline loops: CDR1 SSHAT, CDR2 FNYEAQ (reference sequence). Trimming shortened V by 3 bases and J by 0 bases, and 8 bases separated the two germline ends. The CDR3 loop spans 14 amino acids. The CDR3 reads CASSFGANQETQYF. Here the CDR3 DNA reads TGTGCCAGCAGCTTCGGGGCGAACCAAGAGACCCAGTACTTC.

The J gene is TRBJ2-7, the V gene TRBV29-1, with D perhaps matching TRBD1 (6 bases). Germline CDR1 reads SQVTM; CDR2 reads ANQGSEA. The CDR3 length is 12 residues. V was clipped by 7 bases and J by 6 bases, with 16 bases between them. In DNA form, the CDR3 reads TGCAGCGCGCAGGGGTCTGGGGTCGAGCAGTACTTC. Residues: CSAQGSGVEQYF.